These 27 T cell receptor beta chains were sequenced from one sample in a study of cytomegalovirus exposure and HLA in healthy donors. Both 60 Vbeta primers and 13 Jbeta primers went into the PCR. Using immunoSEQ multiplex PCR, the repertoire was profiled, and TCRdb retains in-frame clones only, with some absent. This sample carries 60,000 to 100,000 clones, 78% of them seen once, and the ten largest clones take around 5.8%. Material for sequencing was PBMCs. The receptors come from a male donor in good health and CMV-seropositive.

The rearrangement joins TRBV29-1 to TRBJ2-7; TRBD2 aligns across 7 bases. Per germline, CDR1 SQVTM and CDR2 ANQGSEA. Trimming at V came to 6 bases and at J to 7 bases, leaving 9 bases not matched to a gene. The length of the CDR3 is 12 residues. In nucleotides, the CDR3 is TGCAGCGTAGTAGACAAGCGGGGTGAGCAGTACTTC. Translation: CSVVDKRGEQYF.

The V gene is TRBV4-1, the J gene TRBJ1-2; no clear D gene. Trimming removed 1 base from V and 0 bases from J, with 15 bases in between. Looked up from germline, CDR1 is MGHRA and CDR2 is YSYEKL. The CDR3 loop spans 17 amino acids. CDR3 sequence: CASSQGPAASANYGYTF. As DNA, the CDR3 is TGCGCCAGCAGCCAAGGGCCAGCGGCGTCAGCTAACTATGGCTACACCTTC.

Concerning this clone itself: A read error may account for a junction end that differs from germline. CDR3 sequence (DNA): TGCGCCGGCAGCTTGCTCCCTTCCGGACAGGGCAATCAGCCCCAGCATTTT. It specifies CAGSLLPSGQGNQPQHF. V usage is TRBV5-1 and J usage is TRBJ1-5, with TRBD1 matching 7 bases. Germline V gene sequence: CDR1 SGHRS, CDR2 YFSETQ. The CDR3 has 17 amino acids.

The gene calls are TRBV5-4 and TRBJ2-7; D unclear. V dropped 1 base and J dropped 0 bases, with 8 bases sitting between them. In germline, CDR1 is SGHNT, CDR2 YYREEE (reference sequence). The CDR3 consists of 14 residues. CDR3 region: CASSLTVGSYEQYF. The DNA of the CDR3 is TGTGCCAGCAGCTTGACAGTCGGCTCCTACGAGCAGTACTTC.

The chain joins TRBV11-3 to TRBJ2-7; weak D call: TRBD1 (6 bases). Germline assignment: CDR1 SGHNT and CDR2 YENEEA. V lost 5 bases to trimming and J lost 3 bases, with 11 bases between them. The CDR3 is made up of 13 amino acids. The CDR3 DNA follows: TGTGCCAGCAGCCAGGGCAGGGGCTACGAGCAGTACTTC. Its translation: CASSQGRGYEQYF.

This chain joins TRBV6-5 and TRBJ2-7; D perhaps matches TRBD1 (5 bases). Germline V lookup: CDR1 MNHEY, CDR2 SVGAGI. Trimming pared 0 bases from V and 4 bases from J, leaving 16 bases between. The CDR3 length is 16 residues. CDR3 in amino acids: CASSYSVGVPSYEQYF. The CDR3 DNA reads TGTGCCAGCAGTTACTCCGTAGGGGTCCCCTCATACGAGCAGTACTTC.

About this clone: The junction and the germline gene differ at one end; a read error may be behind it. The CDR3, as DNA: TGTGCCAGCAGGTTAGAAGGGGTCAGCAATCAGCCCCAGCATTTT. Translation: CASRLEGVSNQPQHF. The V and J genes are TRBV7-2 and TRBJ1-5; a weak D match, TRBD1 (5 bases). There are 15 residues in the CDR3. CDR1 and CDR2 (germline): SGHTA, FQGNSA.

Regarding this clone: At one boundary the junction diverges from the germline segment, which might be a read error. V gene TRBV10-3 combines with J gene TRBJ2-1, with D possibly being TRBD2 (6 bases). The length of the CDR3 is 15 residues. The V gene's germline CDR1 is ENHRY and CDR2 SYGVKD. The CDR3 region is CAISEGRGLYNGQFF. CDR3 bases: TGTGCCATCAGTGAGGGGCGGGGCCTCTACAATGGGCAGTTCTTC.

This clone was counted between two and nine times. This chain links TRBV19 with TRBJ1-1; tentatively, D is TRBD1 (6 bases). The CDR3 sequence is 14 residues long. The germline V and J ends were trimmed by 6 bases and 1 base, with 12 bases remaining between them. Per the germline V gene, CDR1 is LNHDA and CDR2 is SQIVND (reference sequence). CDR3 nucleotides: TGTGCCAGTAGGCTCGGCAGGGGGAACACTGAAGCTTTCTTT. Translated, it gives CASRLGRGNTEAFF.

This chain connects TRBV7-2 to TRBJ2-7, with D possibly matching TRBD1 (6 bases). V lost 3 bases, J lost 3 bases, and 9 bases lay in between. The length of the CDR3 is 13 residues. The germline CDR1 and CDR2 sequences are SGHTA and FQGNSA. CDR3 in amino acids: CASSFMDSYEQYF. CDR3 bases: TGTGCCAGCAGCTTTATGGACAGCTACGAGCAGTACTTC.

This clone has just one count. V gene TRBV7-8 combines with J gene TRBJ2-7, with D perhaps matching TRBD1 (5 bases). Trimming left V 1 base short and J 2 bases short, with 12 bases between. The CDR3 spans 15 residues. The germline CDR1 and CDR2 sequences are SGHVS and FQNEAQ. In nucleotides, the CDR3 is TGTGCCAGCAGCTTAGTTCAGGGCAGGGCCTACGAGCAGTACTTC. It translates to CASSLVQGRAYEQYF. Combining the CDR3 with reference TRBV7-8 and TRBJ2-7 gives the whole variable domain GAGVSQSPRYKVAKRGQDVALRCDPISGHVSLFWYQQALGQGPEFLTYFQNEAQLDKSGLPSDRFFAERPEGSVSTLKIQRTQQEDSAVYLCASSLVQGRAYEQYFGPGTRLTVT.

This chain connects TRBV6-1 to TRBJ2-2, with 15 nucleotides matching TRBD2. The V gene end was trimmed by 2 bases and the J gene end by 2 bases; junction bases not matched to a gene: 12. Germline-derived CDR1 and CDR2 are MNHNS and SASEGT. The CDR3 totals 21 residues. CDR3 protein: CASSEPTGTSGRRDNTGELFF. For the CDR3, the DNA is TGTGCCAGCAGTGAACCGACCGGGACTAGCGGGAGGAGGGACAACACCGGGGAGCTGTTTTTT.

The chain recombines TRBV27 with TRBJ2-7; no firm D call. The CDR3 has 11 residues. V was pared by 5 bases and J by 6 bases, with 8 bases between. CDR1 is MNHEY and CDR2 is SMNVEV in the germline V gene (reference sequence). In nucleotides, the CDR3 is TGTGCCAGCAGTACCCTGGCCGAGCAGTACTTC. Protein product: CASSTLAEQYF.

V gene TRBV28 combines with J gene TRBJ1-4; D gene uncertain. V was shortened by 5 bases and J by 0 bases, with 16 bases between the two germline ends. The CDR3 is 17 residues long. CDR1 and CDR2 (germline): MDHEN, SYDVKM. As DNA, the CDR3 is TGTGCCAGCAGTCTCACAGTGTCAGTGGCAACTAATGAAAAACTGTTTTTT. It specifies CASSLTVSVATNEKLFF.

The chain couples TRBV10-3 to TRBJ2-3; 10 bases are a match to TRBD1. The CDR3 runs 15 residues. Germline V CDR1 and CDR2: ENHRY, SYGVKD. With 6 bases clipped from V and 6 bases from J, the junction kept 9 bases outside the gene matches. The CDR3 DNA reads TGTGCCATCAGCTCTGGACAGGGGGAAAGGGATACGCAGTATTTT. This translates into CAISSGQGERDTQYF.

The chain employs TRBV7-3 and TRBJ2-1; 8 bases map to TRBD2. This CDR3 comprises 15 residues. The germline gives CDR1 SGHTA, CDR2 FQGTGA. Trimming at V came to 4 bases and at J to 7 bases, leaving 9 bases not matched to a gene. In DNA, the CDR3 is TGTGCCAGCAGCTCGGCTCGGGCGGGGGGAAATGAGCAGTTCTTC. Residues: CASSSARAGGNEQFF.

V is TRBV19 and J is TRBJ1-4; TRBD1 agrees at 9 bases. The CDR3 is 14 amino acids. V shed 5 bases, J shed 7 bases, and the junction held 5 bases outside the gene matches. CDR1 and CDR2 from the germline V gene are LNHDA and SQIVND (reference sequence). The CDR3 spells CASSAGTGSEKLFF. CDR3 in DNA: TGTGCCAGTAGTGCCGGGACAGGGAGTGAAAAACTGTTTTTT.

This sequence joins TRBV19 and TRBJ2-1, with D possibly TRBD2 on 6 matching bases. V lost 1 base and J lost 8, with 12 bases in between. Germline CDR1 LNHDA, CDR2 SQIVND (reference sequence). The CDR3 runs 14 residues. In DNA, the CDR3 is TGTGCCAGTAGTATAGGGCCCCCGGGGGATGAGCAGTTCTTC. It is translated as CASSIGPPGDEQFF. Supplemented by reference TRBV19 and TRBJ2-1, the full variable domain reads DGGITQSPKYLFRKEGQNVTLSCEQNLNHDAMYWYRQDPGQGLRLIYYSQIVNDFQKGDIAEGYSVSREKKESFPLTVTSAQKNPTAFYLCASSIGPPGDEQFFGPGTRLTVL.

This clone was picked up a small number of times. The chain has TRBV7-7 and TRBJ1-1; D is unresolved. Germline V lookup: CDR1 SSHAT, CDR2 FNYEAQ (reference sequence). V was trimmed by 5 bases and J by 1 base, leaving 8 bases between them. The CDR3 is made up of 13 amino acids. CDR3 DNA: TGTGCCAGCAGCAGGGAGCCGAACACTGAAGCTTTCTTT. Its translation is CASSREPNTEAFF.

V is TRBV4-1 and J is TRBJ2-1; 9 bases align to TRBD1. This CDR3 is built from 17 residues. With V trimmed by 4 bases and J by 5 bases, 12 bases remained unmatched. Germline V gene sequence: CDR1 MGHRA, CDR2 YSYEKL. The CDR3 here is CASSPGMRQGVNNEQFF. DNA of the CDR3: TGCGCCAGCAGCCCAGGCATGCGACAGGGGGTAAACAATGAGCAGTTCTTC.

The chain employs TRBV7-2 and TRBJ2-5; possibly TRBD1 for D (6 bases). The V end lost 1 base, the J end lost 10 bases, and 13 bases lay between the germline ends. CDR1 SGHTA and CDR2 FQGNSA come from the germline V gene. The CDR3 sequence is 13 residues long. The CDR3 sequence: CASSLGSRGGQYF. For the CDR3, the DNA is TGTGCCAGCAGCTTAGGTAGCAGAGGGGGCCAGTACTTC.

The chain couples TRBV15 to TRBJ2-3; 9 bases are shared with TRBD2. V shed 0 bases, J shed 5 bases, and the junction held 9 bases outside the gene matches. The CDR3 covers 17 residues. The V gene's germline CDR1 is LNHNV and CDR2 YYDKDF (reference sequence). CDR3 amino acids: CATSRDGGGGALDTQYF. The CDR3, as DNA: TGTGCCACCAGCAGAGATGGGGGCGGGGGGGCGTTAGATACGCAGTATTTT.

This clone has just a few counts. This sequence joins TRBV10-2 and TRBJ2-7; weak D call: TRBD1 (6 bases). Germline CDR1 WSHSY, CDR2 SAAADI. The CDR3 runs to 15 residues. V was clipped by 4 bases and J by 0 bases, with 13 bases between them. The CDR3 nucleotides read TGCGCCAGCAGTGTTAGTCAGGGGTTCTCCTACGAGCAGTACTTC. Translated, it gives CASSVSQGFSYEQYF.

The rearrangement links TRBV5-1 to TRBJ2-1; D is undetermined. CDR1 is SGHRS, CDR2 YFSETQ, per germline. The CDR3 runs 12 residues. V was pared by 0 bases and J by 10 bases, with 8 bases between. This chain's CDR3 is CASSLEGEEQFF. CDR3 DNA: TGCGCCAGCAGCTTGGAAGGAGAGGAGCAGTTCTTC.

J is TRBJ2-7 and V is TRBV7-3, with a weak D call TRBD1 (6 bases). Per germline, CDR1 SGHTA and CDR2 FQGTGA. Trimming shortened V by 5 bases and J by 2 bases, and 13 bases separated the two germline ends. The CDR3 extends over 14 amino acids. The CDR3 DNA reads as TGTGCCAGCAGCCCCGGGACATCTACCTACGAGCAGTACTTC. It translates to CASSPGTSTYEQYF.

The V and J genes are TRBV10-3 and TRBJ2-7; D is perhaps TRBD1 (6 bases). This CDR3 region has 13 residues. V lost 10 bases to trimming and J lost 3 bases, with 16 bases between them. The V gene's germline CDR1 is ENHRY and CDR2 SYGVKD. The CDR3: CATLQQGNYEQYF. The DNA of the CDR3 is TGTGCCACACTACAACAGGGAAACTACGAGCAGTACTTC.

The rearrangement uses TRBV28 and TRBJ1-6; 8 nucleotides match TRBD1. The V gene's germline CDR1 is MDHEN and CDR2 SYDVKM. This CDR3 is built from 16 residues. With V trimmed by 5 bases and J by 8 bases, 11 bases remained unmatched. The CDR3 is CASSPNPGQDDSPLHF. CDR3 sequence (DNA): TGTGCCAGCAGTCCAAACCCGGGACAGGATGATTCACCCCTCCACTTT.